This is a list of T cell receptor beta chains from one sample in a study of beta chain features in type 1 diabetes. Clones were sequenced by immunoSEQ multiplex PCR, and TCRdb holds only the in-frame ones, with some missing. The data hold 130,000 or so clones, with around a tenth observed a single time. Sequencing was performed on central memory CD4+ T cells from blood. The source of these receptors is a woman aged 40 to 50 in good health. Each CDR3 is given with its conserved first and last residue. A D gene is named only where the DNA matches it firmly. Clone size, where shown, is once, few, many, or a class for clones that have expanded.

J | D | size | V | DNA | CDR3
TRBJ1-3 | - | few | TRBV11-2 | TGTGCCAGCAGCTTAATTTTCGGCGGACTGGCTGGAAACACCATATATTTT | CASSLIFGGLAGNTIYF
TRBJ2-7 | - | few | TRBV7-2 | TGTGCCAGCAGCTTATATGGGGCCGAGCAGTACTTC | CASSLYGAEQYF
TRBJ2-1 | - | - | TRBV5-1 | TGCGCCAGCAGCTTGGCCCCCGGAGGGGCTATCAATGAGCAGTTCTTC | CASSLAPGGAINEQFF
TRBJ2-1 | - | - | TRBV5-6 | TGTGCCAGCAGCCTTACTGGGGGGACCGGGAATGAGCAGTTCTTC | CASSLTGGTGNEQFF
TRBJ2-7 | - | - | TRBV4-3 | TGCGCCAGCAGCCAAGATTTAAACGGCTACGAGCAGTACTTC | CASSQDLNGYEQYF
TRBJ1-4 | TRBD1 | few | TRBV2 | TGTGCCAGCAGTGATCCGGGACAGGAAAAACTGTTTTTT | CASSDPGQEKLFF
TRBJ1-2 | TRBD1 | few | TRBV18 | TGTGCCAGCTCACCTGGACAGGGAGAACATGGCTACACCTTC | CASSPGQGEHGYTF
TRBJ2-4 | TRBD2 | - | TRBV7-2 | TGTGCCAGCAGCTCTAGAGGCGGGGGGAGGAACATTCAGTACTTC | CASSSRGGGRNIQYF
TRBJ2-2 | - | few | TRBV5-6 | TGTGCCAGCAGCTTTGGCGCGGGGCGATACACCGGGGAGCTGTTTTTT | CASSFGAGRYTGELFF
TRBJ2-1 | TRBD2 | - | TRBV5-1 | TGCGCCAGCAGCTCAACTAGCGGGGGAGAGCAGTTCTTC | CASSSTSGGEQFF
TRBJ1-1 | - | few | TRBV21-1 | TGTGCCAGCAGCAAATCCCAGGGGGCGCAGGAGACTGAAGCTTTCTTT | CASSKSQGAQETEAFF
TRBJ2-5 | TRBD1 | - | TRBV12-5 | TGTGCTAGTGGTGGGGGGACAGGGGGCAGGGAGACCCAGTACTTC | CASGGGTGGRETQYF
TRBJ2-5 | - | - | TRBV18 | TGTGCCAGCTCACCACCGACGGGGGAGACCCAGTACTTC | CASSPPTGETQYF
TRBJ1-2 | - | few | TRBV6-5 | TGTGCCAGCAGGTTGCCACAGGACTATGGCTACACCTTC | CASRLPQDYGYTF
TRBJ2-5 | - | few | TRBV11-1 | TGTGCCAGCAGCTTATCTGCCGGCCAAGAGACCCAGTACTTC | CASSLSAGQETQYF
TRBJ1-1 | TRBD1 | few | TRBV7-2 | TGTGCCAGCAGCTTTCGACAGGGGGCGACGGAAGCTTTCTTT | CASSFRQGATEAFF
TRBJ2-7 | TRBD1 | - | TRBV6-5 | TGTGCCAGCAGTTACGGGACAGGAAATGCCTACGAGCAGTACTTC | CASSYGTGNAYEQYF
TRBJ1-4 | - | - | TRBV2 | TGTGCCAGCACCGGGGGGATCGGTGAAAAACTGTTTTTT | CASTGGIGEKLFF
TRBJ2-7 | - | - | TRBV21-1 | TGTGCCAGCAGCAAAGTGAGGGGGGGCTACGAGCAGTACTTC | CASSKVRGGYEQYF
TRBJ1-6 | TRBD1 | - | TRBV6-4 | TGTGCCAGCGGTCCGGACAGGGACTCACCCCTCCACTTT | CASGPDRDSPLHF
TRBJ2-4 | - | few | TRBV5-5 | TGTGCCAGCAGCCGTAGCACCGAGGGCATTCAGTACTTC | CASSRSTEGIQYF
TRBJ2-7 | - | few | TRBV6-5 | TGTGCCAGCAGTCACGGGGCGGGGAGCGACTACGAGCAGTACTTC | CASSHGAGSDYEQYF
TRBJ2-1 | TRBD2 | - | TRBV6-4 | TGTGCCAGCAGTGGAGTAGCGGGGACAACCTACAATGAGCAGTTCTTC | CASSGVAGTTYNEQFF
TRBJ2-7 | - | few | TRBV5-4 | TGTGCCAGCAGCAATTTCCGGGGGTACGAGCAGTACTTC | CASSNFRGYEQYF
TRBJ1-2 | TRBD1 | few | TRBV6-1 | TGTGCCAGCAGTGTCGGACAGGGGGCGGGAGGCTACACCTTC | CASSVGQGAGGYTF